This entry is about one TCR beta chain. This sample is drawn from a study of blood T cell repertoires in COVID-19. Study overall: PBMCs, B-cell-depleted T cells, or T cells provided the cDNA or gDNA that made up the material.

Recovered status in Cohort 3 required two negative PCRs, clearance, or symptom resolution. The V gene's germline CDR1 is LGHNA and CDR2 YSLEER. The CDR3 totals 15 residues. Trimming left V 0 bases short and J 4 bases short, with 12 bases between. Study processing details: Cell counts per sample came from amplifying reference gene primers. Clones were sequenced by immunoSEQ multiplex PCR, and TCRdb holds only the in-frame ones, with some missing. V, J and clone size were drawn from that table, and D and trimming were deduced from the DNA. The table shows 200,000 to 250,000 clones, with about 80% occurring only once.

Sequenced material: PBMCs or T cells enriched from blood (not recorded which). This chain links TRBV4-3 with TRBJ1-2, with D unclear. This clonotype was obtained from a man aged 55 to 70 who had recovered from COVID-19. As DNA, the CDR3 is TGCGCCAGCAGCCAAGAAGGTCAGGTACTCTATGGCTACACCTTC. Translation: CASSQEGQVLYGYTF.